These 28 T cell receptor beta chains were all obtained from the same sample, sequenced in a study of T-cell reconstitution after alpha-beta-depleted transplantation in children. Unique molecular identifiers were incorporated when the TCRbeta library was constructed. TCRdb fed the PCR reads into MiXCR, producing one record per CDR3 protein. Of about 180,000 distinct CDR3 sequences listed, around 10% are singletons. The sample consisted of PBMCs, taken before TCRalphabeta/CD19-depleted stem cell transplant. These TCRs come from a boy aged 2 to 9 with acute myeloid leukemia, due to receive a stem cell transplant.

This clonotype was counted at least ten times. The CDR3 DNA sequence: TGTGCCAGCAGCCCTTTTGGACTAACGAGCTCCTACAATGAGCAGTTCTTC. Its protein product is CASSPFGLTSSYNEQFF. This rearrangement joins TRBV9 to TRBJ2-1, with TRBD2 as a possible D gene (6 bases). Between the trimmed V and J ends, which lost 4 bases and 0 bases, there was a span of 17 bases. CDR1 SGDLS and CDR2 YYNGEE come from the germline V gene. This CDR3 has 17 residues.

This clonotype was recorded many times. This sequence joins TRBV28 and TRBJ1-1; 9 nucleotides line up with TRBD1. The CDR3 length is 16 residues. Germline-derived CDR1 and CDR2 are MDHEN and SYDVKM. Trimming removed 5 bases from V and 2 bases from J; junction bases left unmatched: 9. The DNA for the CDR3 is TGTGCCAGCAGTAGCTTGGGGACAGGGCCTAACACTGAAGCTTTCTTT. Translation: CASSSLGTGPNTEAFF.

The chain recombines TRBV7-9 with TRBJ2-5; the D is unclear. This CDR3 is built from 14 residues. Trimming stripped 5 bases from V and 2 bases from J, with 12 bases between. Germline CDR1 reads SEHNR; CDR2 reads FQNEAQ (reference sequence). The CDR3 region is CASSPGTAQETQYF. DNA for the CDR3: TGTGCCAGCAGCCCGGGTACGGCTCAAGAGACCCAGTACTTC. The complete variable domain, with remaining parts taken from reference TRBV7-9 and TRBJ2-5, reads DTGVSQNPRHKITKRGQNVTFRCDPISEHNRLYWYRQTLGQGPEFLTYFQNEAQLEKSRLLSDRFSAERPKGSFSTLEIQRTEQGDSAMYLCASSPGTAQETQYFGPGTRLLVL.

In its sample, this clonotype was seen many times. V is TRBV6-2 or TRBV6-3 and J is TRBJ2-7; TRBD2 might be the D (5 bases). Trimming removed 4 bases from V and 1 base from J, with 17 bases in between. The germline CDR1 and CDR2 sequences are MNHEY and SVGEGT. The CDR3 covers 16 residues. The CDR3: CASSWRGGMSSYEQYV. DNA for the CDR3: TGTGCCAGCAGTTGGAGAGGAGGCATGAGTTCCTACGAGCAGTACGTC.

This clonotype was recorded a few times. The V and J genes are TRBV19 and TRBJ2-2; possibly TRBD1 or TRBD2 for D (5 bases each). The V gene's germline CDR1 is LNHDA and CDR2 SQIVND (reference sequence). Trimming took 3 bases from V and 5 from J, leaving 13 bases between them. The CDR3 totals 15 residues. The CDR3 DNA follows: TGTGCCAGTAGTATTGGGGACCTTCGAACCGGGGAGCTGTTTTTT. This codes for CASSIGDLRTGELFF. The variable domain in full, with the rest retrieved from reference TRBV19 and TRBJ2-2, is DGGITQSPKYLFRKEGQNVTLSCEQNLNHDAMYWYRQDPGQGLRLIYYSQIVNDFQKGDIAEGYSVSREKKESFPLTVTSAQKNPTAFYLCASSIGDLRTGELFFGEGSRLTVL.

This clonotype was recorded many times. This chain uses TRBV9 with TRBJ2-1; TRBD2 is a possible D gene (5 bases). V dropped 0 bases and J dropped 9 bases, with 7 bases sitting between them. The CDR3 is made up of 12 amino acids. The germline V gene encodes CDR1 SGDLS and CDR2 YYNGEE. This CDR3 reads CASSVVEGEQFF. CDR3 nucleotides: TGTGCCAGCAGCGTAGTAGAGGGTGAGCAGTTCTTC.

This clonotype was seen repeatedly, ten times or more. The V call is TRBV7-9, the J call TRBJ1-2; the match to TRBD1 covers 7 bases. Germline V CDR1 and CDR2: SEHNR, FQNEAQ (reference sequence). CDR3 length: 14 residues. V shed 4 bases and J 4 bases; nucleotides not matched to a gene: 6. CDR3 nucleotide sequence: TGTGCCAGCAGCTCAGAAGGGACAGTCTATGGCTACACCTTC. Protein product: CASSSEGTVYGYTF.

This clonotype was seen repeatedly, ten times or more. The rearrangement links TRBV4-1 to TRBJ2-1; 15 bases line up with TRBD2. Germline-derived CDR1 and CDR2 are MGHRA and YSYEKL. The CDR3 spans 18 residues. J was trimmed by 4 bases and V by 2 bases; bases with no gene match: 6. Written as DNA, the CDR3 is TGCGCCAGCAGCCAACTTGGGACTAGCGGGGGGCATTACAATGAGCAGTTCTTC. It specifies CASSQLGTSGGHYNEQFF.

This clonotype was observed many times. CDR3 DNA sequence: TGTGCCATCAGTGAGGCTTGGGCAGGTTATAGCAATCAGCCCCAGCATTTT. This translates into CAISEAWAGYSNQPQHF. V is TRBV10-3 and J is TRBJ1-5; D gene uncertain. The CDR3 runs to 17 residues. CDR1 and CDR2 (germline): ENHRY, SYGVKD. Trimming took off 2 bases at V and 0 bases at J, with 14 bases between the two ends.

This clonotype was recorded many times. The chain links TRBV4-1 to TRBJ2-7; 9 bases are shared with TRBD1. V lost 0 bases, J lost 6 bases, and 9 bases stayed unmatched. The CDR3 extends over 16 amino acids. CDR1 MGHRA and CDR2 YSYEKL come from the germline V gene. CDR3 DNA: TGCGCCAGCAGCCAAGATCTCCGACAGGGGGGCCTCGAGCAGTACGTC. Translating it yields CASSQDLRQGGLEQYV.

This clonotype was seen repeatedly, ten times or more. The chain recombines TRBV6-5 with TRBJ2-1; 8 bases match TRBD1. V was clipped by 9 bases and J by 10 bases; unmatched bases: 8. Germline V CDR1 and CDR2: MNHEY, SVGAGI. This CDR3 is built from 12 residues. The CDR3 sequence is CASSGQGREQFF. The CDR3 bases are TGTGCCAGTAGTGGACAGGGTCGGGAGCAGTTCTTC.

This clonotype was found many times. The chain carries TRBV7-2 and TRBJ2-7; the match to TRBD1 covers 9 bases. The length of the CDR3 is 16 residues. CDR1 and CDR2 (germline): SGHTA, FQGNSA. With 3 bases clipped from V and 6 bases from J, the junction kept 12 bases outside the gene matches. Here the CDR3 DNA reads TGTGCCAGCAGCTTCACGGCTGGACAGGGGTCACGCGAGCAGTACTTC. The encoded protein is CASSFTAGQGSREQYF.

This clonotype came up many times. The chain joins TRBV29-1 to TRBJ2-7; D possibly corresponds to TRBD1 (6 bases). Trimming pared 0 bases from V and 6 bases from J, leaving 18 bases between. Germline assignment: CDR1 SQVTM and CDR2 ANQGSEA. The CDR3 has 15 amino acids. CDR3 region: CSVEDLSTGLGEQYF. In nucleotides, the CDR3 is TGCAGCGTTGAAGACCTCAGCACAGGGTTAGGCGAGCAGTACTTC.

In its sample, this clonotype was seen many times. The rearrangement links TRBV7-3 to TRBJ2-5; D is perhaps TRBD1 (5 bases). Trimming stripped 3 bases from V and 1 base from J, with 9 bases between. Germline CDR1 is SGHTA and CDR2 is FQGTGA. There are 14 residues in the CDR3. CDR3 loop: CASSFSGFQETQYF. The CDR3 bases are TGTGCCAGCAGCTTCTCAGGGTTCCAAGAGACCCAGTACTTC.

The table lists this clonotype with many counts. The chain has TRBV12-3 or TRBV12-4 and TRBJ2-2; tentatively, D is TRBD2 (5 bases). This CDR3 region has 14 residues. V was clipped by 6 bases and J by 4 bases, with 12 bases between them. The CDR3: CASSSRRGTGELFF. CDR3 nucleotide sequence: TGTGCCAGCAGCAGCCGCCGGGGCACCGGGGAGCTGTTTTTT.

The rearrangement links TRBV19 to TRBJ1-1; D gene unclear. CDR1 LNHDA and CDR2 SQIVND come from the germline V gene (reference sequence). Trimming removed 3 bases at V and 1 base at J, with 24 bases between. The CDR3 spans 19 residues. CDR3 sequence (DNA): TGTGCCAGTAGTATCTTGGTCACACGCGGGTGGGCAACGAACACTGAAGCTTTCTTT. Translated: CASSILVTRGWATNTEAFF.

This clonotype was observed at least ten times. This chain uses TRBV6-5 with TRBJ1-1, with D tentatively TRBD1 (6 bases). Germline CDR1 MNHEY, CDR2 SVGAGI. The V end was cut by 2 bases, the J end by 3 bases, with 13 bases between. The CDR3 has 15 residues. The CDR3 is CASSYEWGADTEAFF. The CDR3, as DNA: TGTGCCAGCAGTTACGAGTGGGGGGCGGACACTGAAGCTTTCTTT.

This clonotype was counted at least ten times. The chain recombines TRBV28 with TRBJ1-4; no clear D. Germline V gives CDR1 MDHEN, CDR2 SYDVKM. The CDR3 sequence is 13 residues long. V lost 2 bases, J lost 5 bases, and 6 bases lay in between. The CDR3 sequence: CASSLVGNEKLFF. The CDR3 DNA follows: TGTGCCAGCAGTTTAGTAGGGAATGAAAAACTGTTTTTT.

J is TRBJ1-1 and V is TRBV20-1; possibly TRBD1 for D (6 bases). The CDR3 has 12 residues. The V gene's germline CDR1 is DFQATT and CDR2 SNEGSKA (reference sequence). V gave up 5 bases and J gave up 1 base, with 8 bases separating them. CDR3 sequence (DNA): TGCAGTGCTGTACAGGGGAACACTGAAGCTTTCTTT. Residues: CSAVQGNTEAFF.

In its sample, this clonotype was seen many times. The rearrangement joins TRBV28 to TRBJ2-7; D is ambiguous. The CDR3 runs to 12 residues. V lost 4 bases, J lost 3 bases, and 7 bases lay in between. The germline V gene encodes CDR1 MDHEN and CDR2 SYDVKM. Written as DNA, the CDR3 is TGTGCCAGCAGTTCCCCCCTCTACGAGCAGTACTTC. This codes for CASSSPLYEQYF.

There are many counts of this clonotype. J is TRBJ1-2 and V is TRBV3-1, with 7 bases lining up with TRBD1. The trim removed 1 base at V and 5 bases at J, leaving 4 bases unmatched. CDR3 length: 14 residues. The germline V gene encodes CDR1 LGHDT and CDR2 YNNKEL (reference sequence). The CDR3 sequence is CASSQARQGYGYTF. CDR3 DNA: TGTGCCAGCAGCCAAGCTCGACAGGGATATGGCTACACCTTC.

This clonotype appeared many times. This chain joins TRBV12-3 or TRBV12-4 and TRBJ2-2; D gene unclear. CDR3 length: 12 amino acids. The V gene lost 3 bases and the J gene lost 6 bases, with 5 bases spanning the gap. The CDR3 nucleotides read TGTGCCAGCAGTTTCTGGTCCGGGGAGCTGTTTTTT. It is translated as CASSFWSGELFF.

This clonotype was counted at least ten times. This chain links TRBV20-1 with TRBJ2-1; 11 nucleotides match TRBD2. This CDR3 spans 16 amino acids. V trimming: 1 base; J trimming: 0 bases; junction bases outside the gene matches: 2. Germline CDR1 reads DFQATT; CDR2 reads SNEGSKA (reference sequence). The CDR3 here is CSARVGLAGSYNEQFF. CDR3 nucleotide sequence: TGCAGTGCTAGAGTTGGACTAGCGGGCTCCTACAATGAGCAGTTCTTC.

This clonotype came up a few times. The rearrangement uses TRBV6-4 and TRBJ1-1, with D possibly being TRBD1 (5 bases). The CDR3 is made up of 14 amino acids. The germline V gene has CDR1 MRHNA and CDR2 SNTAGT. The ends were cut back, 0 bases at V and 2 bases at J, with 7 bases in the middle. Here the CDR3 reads CASSDSDSNTEAFF. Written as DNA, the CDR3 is TGTGCCAGCAGTGACTCCGACAGCAACACTGAAGCTTTCTTT.

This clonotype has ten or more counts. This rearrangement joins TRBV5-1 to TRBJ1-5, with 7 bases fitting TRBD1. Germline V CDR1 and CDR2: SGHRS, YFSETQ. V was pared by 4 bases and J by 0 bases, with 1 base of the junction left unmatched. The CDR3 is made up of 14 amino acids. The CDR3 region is CASSQGDSNQPQHF. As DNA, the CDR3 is TGCGCCAGCAGCCAGGGGGATAGCAATCAGCCCCAGCATTTT.

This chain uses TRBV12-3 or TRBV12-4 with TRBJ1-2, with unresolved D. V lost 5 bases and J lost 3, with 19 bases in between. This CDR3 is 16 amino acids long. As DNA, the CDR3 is TGTGCCAGCAGTCCCCCGGGCATCCCGGCAGACTATGGCTACACCTTC. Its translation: CASSPPGIPADYGYTF.

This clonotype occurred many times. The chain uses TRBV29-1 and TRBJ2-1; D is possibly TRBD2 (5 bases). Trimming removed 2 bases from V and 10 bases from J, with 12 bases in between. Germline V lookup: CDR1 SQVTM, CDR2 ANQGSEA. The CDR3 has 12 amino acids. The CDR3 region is CSVERGLDEQFF. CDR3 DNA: TGCAGCGTTGAACGCGGGCTCGACGAGCAGTTCTTC.

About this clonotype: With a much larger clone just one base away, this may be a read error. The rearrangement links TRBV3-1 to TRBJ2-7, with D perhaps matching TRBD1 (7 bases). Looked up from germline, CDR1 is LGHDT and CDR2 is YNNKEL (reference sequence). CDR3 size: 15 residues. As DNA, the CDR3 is TGTGCCAGCTGCCAGGGGGGAACCCTGGTCAACGAGCAGTACTTC. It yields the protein CASCQGGTLVNEQYF.